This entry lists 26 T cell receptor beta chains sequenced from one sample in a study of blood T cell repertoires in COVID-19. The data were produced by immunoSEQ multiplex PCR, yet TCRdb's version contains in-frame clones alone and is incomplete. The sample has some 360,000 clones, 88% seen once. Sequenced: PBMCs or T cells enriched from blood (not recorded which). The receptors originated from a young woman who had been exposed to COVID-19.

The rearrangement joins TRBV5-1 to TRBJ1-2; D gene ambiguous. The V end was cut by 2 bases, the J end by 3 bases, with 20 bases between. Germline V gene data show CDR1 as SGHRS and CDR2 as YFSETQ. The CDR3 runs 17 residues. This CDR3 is CASSFRTDTRTHYGYTF. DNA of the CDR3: TGCGCCAGCAGCTTCCGAACAGATACCAGAACTCACTATGGCTACACCTTC.

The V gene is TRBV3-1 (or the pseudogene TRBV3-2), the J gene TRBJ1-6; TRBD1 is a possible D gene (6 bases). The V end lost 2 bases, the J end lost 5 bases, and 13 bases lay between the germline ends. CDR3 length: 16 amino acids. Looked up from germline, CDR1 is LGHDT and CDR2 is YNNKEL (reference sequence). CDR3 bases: TGTGCCAGCAGCCAAACGGCGGGGGCAAATAATTCACCCCTCCACTTT. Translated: CASSQTAGANNSPLHF.

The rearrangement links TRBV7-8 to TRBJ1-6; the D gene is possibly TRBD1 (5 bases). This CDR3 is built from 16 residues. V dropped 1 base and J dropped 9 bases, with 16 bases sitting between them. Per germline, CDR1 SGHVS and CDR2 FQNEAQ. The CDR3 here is CASSLDRGEVVSPLHF. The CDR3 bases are TGTGCCAGCAGCTTAGATCGGGGGGAGGTAGTTTCACCCCTCCACTTT. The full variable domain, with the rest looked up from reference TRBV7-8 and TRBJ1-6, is GAGVSQSPRYKVAKRGQDVALRCDPISGHVSLFWYQQALGQGPEFLTYFQNEAQLDKSGLPSDRFFAERPEGSVSTLKIQRTQQEDSAVYLCASSLDRGEVVSPLHFGNGTRLTVT.

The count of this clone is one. The CDR3 sequence is CASARVEPLTDTQYF. In DNA form, the CDR3 reads TGTGCCAGCGCCAGGGTGGAACCCCTCACAGATACGCAGTATTTT. The chain is built from TRBV5-6 and TRBJ2-3, with D tentatively TRBD1 (5 bases). CDR3 length: 15 residues. Trimming took 7 bases from V and 2 from J, leaving 17 bases between them. CDR1 is SGHDT and CDR2 is YYEEEE in the germline V gene.

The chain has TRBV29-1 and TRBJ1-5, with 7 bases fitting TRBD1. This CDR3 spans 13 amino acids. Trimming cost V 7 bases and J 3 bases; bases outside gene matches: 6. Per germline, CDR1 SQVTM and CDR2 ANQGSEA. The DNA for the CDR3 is TGCAGCGCCAAGACAGGGTCCAATCAGCCCCAGCATTTT. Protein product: CSAKTGSNQPQHF.

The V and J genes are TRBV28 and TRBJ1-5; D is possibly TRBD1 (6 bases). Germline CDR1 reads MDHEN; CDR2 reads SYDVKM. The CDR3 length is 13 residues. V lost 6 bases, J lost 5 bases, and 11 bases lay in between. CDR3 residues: CASRATGYQPQHF. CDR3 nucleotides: TGTGCCAGCAGGGCAACAGGGTATCAGCCCCAGCATTTT.

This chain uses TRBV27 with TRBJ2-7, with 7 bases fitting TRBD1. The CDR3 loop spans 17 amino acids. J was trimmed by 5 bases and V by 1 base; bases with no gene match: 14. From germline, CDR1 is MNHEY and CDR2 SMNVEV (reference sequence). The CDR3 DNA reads TGTGCCAGCAGTTTATATCTAATGCGGGCAGGGGGAAACGAGCAGTACTTC. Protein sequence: CASSLYLMRAGGNEQYF.

The CDR3 bases are TGTGCCAGCAGTTACGACGGGAGCTCCTACAATGAGCAGTTCTTC. It encodes CASSYDGSSYNEQFF. V gene TRBV6-5 combines with J gene TRBJ2-1; maybe TRBD2 (6 bases). Germline CDR1 is MNHEY and CDR2 is SVGAGI. The CDR3 covers 15 residues. The ends were cut back, 2 bases at V and 0 bases at J, with 8 bases in the middle.

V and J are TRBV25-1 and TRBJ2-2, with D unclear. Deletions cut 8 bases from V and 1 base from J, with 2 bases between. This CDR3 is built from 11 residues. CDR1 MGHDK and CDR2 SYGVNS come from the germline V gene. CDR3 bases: TGTGCCAGCCAGAACACCGGGGAGCTGTTTTTT. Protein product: CASQNTGELFF. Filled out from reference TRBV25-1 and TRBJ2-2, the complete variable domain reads EADIYQTPRYLVIGTGKKITLECSQTMGHDKMYWYQQDPGMELHLIHYSYGVNSTEKGDLSSESTVSRIRTEHFPLTLESARPSHTSQYLCASQNTGELFFGEGSRLTVL.

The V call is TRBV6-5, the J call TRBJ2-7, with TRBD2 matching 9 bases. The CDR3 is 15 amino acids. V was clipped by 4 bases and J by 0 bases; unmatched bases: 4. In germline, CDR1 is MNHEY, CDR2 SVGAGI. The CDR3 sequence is CASSWSGGLSYEQYF. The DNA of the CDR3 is TGTGCCAGCAGTTGGAGCGGGGGGCTCTCCTACGAGCAGTACTTC.

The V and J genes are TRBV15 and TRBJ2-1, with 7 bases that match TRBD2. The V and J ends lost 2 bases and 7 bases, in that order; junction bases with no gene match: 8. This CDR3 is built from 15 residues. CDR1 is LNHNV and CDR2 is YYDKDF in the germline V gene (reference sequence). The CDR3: CATSRWREIRNEQFF. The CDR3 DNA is TGTGCCACCAGCAGATGGCGGGAGATACGGAATGAGCAGTTCTTC.

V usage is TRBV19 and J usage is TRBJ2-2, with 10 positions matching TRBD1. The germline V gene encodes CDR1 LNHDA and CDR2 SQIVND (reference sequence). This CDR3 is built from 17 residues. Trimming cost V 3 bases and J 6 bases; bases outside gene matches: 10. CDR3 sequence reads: CASSIGTGAIVAGELFF. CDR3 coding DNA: TGTGCCAGTAGTATTGGGACAGGGGCTATCGTGGCCGGGGAGCTGTTTTTT.

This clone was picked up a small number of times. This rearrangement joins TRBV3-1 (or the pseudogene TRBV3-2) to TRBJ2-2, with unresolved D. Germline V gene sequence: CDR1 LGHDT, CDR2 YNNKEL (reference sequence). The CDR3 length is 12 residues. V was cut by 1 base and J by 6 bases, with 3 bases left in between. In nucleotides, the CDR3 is TGTGCCAGCAGCCAAGGCGCCGGGGAGCTGTTTTTT. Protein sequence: CASSQGAGELFF.

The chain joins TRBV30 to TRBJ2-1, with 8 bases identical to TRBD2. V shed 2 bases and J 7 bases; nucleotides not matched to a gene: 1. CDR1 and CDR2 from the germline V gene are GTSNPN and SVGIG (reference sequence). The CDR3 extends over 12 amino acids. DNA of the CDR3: TGTGCCTGGAGTAAGCGGGAGAATGAGCAGTTCTTC. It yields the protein CAWSKRENEQFF. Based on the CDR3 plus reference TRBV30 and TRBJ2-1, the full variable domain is SQTIHQWPATLVQPVGSPLSLECTVEGTSNPNLYWYRQAAGRGLQLLFYSVGIGQISSEVPQNLSASRPQDRQFILSSKKLLLSDSGFYLCAWSKRENEQFFGPGTRLTVL.

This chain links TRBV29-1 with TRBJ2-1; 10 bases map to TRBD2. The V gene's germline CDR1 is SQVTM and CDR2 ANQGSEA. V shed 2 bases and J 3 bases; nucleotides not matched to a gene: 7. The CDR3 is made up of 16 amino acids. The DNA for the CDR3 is TGCAGCGTTGAATCTGGGACTAGCGCGATCTACAATGAGCAGTTCTTC. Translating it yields CSVESGTSAIYNEQFF.

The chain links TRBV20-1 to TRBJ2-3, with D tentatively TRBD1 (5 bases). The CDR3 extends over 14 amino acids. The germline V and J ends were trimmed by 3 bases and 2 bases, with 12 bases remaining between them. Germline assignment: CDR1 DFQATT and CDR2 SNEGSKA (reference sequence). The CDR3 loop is CSASTYGATDTQYF. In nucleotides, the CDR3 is TGCAGTGCTAGTACATATGGGGCCACAGATACGCAGTATTTT.

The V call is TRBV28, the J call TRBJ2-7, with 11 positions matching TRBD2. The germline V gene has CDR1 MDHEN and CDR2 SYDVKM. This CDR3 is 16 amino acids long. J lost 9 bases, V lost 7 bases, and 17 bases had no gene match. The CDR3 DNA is TGTGCCAGCACCCCCACCGGGACTAGCGGTGACGGTGGGCAGTACTTC. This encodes CASTPTGTSGDGGQYF.

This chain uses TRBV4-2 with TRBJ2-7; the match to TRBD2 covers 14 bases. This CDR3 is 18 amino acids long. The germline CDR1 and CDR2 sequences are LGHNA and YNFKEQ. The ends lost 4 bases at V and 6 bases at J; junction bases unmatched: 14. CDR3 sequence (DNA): TGTGCCAGCAGCCTGGAAACCGGGACTAGCGGGAGAGGCAGCGAGCAGTACTTC. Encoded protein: CASSLETGTSGRGSEQYF.

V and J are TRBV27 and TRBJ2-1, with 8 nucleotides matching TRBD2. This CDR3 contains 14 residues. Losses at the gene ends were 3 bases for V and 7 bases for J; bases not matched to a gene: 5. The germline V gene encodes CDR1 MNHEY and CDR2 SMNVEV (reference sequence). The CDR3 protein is CASSFAGGMNEQFF. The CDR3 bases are TGTGCCAGCAGTTTCGCGGGAGGTATGAATGAGCAGTTCTTC.

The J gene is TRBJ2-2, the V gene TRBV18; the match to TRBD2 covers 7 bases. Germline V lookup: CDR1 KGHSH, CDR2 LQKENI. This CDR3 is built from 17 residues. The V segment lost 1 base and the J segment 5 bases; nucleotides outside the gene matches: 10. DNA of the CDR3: TGTGCCAGCTCACCACGACACCAAAGGACTAGTACCGGGGAGCTGTTTTTT. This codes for CASSPRHQRTSTGELFF.

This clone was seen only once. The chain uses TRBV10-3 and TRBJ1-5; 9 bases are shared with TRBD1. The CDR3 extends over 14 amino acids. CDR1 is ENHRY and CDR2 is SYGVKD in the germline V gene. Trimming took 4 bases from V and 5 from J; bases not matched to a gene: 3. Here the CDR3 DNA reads TGTGCCATCAGTGTGGACAGGGGCGATCAGCCCCAGCATTTT. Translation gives CAISVDRGDQPQHF.

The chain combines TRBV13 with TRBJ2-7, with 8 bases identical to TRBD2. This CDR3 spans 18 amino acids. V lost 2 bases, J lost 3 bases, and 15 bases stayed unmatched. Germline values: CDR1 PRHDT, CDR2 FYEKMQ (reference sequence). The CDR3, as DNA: TGTGCCAGCAGCTTATCCCCGGGGGGGGGCAGACCCCTCTACGAGCAGTACTTC. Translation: CASSLSPGGGRPLYEQYF.

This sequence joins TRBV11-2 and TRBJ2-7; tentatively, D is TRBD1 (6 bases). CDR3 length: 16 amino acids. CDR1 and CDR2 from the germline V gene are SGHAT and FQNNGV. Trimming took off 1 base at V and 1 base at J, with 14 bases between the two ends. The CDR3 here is CASSLGPGDKSYEQYF. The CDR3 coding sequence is TGTGCCAGCAGCTTAGGTCCCGGGGACAAATCCTACGAGCAGTACTTC. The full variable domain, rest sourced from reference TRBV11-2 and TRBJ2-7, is EAGVAQSPRYKIIEKRQSVAFWCNPISGHATLYWYQQILGQGPKLLIQFQNNGVVDDSQLPKDRFSAERLKGVDSTLKIQPAKLEDSAVYLCASSLGPGDKSYEQYFGPGTRLTVT.

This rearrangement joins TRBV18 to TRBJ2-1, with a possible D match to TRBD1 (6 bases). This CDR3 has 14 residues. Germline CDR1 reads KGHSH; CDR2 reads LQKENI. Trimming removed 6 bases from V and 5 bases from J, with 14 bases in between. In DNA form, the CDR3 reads TGTGCCAGCTCGACCCGCGACAGGAACAATGAGCAGTTCTTC. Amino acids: CASSTRDRNNEQFF.

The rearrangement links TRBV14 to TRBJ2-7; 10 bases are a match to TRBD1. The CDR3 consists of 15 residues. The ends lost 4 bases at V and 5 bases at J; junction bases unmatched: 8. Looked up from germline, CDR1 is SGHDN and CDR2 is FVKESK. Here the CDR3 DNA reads TGTGCCAGCAGCCTCCCGGGACAGGGGTTCCACGAGCAGTACTTC. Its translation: CASSLPGQGFHEQYF.

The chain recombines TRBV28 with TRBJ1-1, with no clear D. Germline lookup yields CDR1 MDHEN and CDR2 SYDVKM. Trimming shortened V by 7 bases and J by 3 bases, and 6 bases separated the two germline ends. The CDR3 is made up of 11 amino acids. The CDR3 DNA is TGTGCCAGCACCGGGGACACTGAAGCTTTCTTT. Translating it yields CASTGDTEAFF.